The next 26 T cell receptor beta chains were all read from a single sample in a study of regulatory T cells in long-lasting Graves disease. The time point denotes: persistent/refractory GD, antithyroid drugs over 5 years with positive TRAb. The authors made the TCR library using RNA they extracted from PBMCs. CDR3-region Arm-PCR and iRepertoire HTBI primers produced the TCR beta libraries. TCRdb processed the multiplex PCR reads anew with MiXCR; each CDR3 protein has one entry. This sample has more than 650,000 distinct CDR3 sequences, with about 32% found just once. The sample in question was peripheral blood mononuclear cells (PBMCs), obtained when the disease was refractory, from a patient treated with antithyroid drugs. Receptors originate from a female donor with Graves disease.

This clonotype has just a few counts. The chain employs TRBV18 and TRBJ2-7; D call uncertain. The CDR3 extends over 12 amino acids. Germline CDR1 is KGHSH and CDR2 is LQKENI. Between the trimmed V and J ends, which lost 3 bases and 2 bases, there was a span of 5 bases. The CDR3 nucleotides are TGTGCCAGCTCACCTGACACCTACGAGCAGTACTTC. It translates to CASSPDTYEQYF.

Written as DNA, the CDR3 is TGCGCCAGCAGCCATAACCCGGGACAGGGACCCTACGAGCAGTACTTC. Protein sequence: CASSHNPGQGPYEQYF. The chain carries TRBV5-1 and TRBJ2-7, with TRBD1 matching over 9 bases. J lost 2 bases, V lost 4 bases, and 10 bases had no gene match. Germline CDR1 SGHRS, CDR2 YFSETQ. This CDR3 comprises 16 residues.

This clonotype was observed a handful of times. This clone may be a read error of a much larger clone one base away. This chain joins TRBV25-1 and TRBJ2-5; D not resolved. With 2 bases removed from V and 3 bases from J, the gap between germline ends came to 4 bases. Germline V CDR1 and CDR2: MGHDK, SYGVNS. The CDR3 covers 12 residues. CDR3 residues: CASSEGEETQYF. CDR3 in DNA: TGTGCCAGCAGTGAAGGGGAAGAGACCCAGTACTTC.

The chain recombines TRBV5-1 with TRBJ1-5, with 8 nucleotides matching TRBD1. The germline V gene has CDR1 SGHRS and CDR2 YFSETQ. After removal of 4 bases from V and 6 bases from J, the junction contained 6 bases not matched to a gene. The CDR3 is 14 residues long. The CDR3 bases are TGCGCCAGCAGCGCAGGGGGCGGAGGTCAGCCCCAGCATTTT. It specifies CASSAGGGGQPQHF.

The chain recombines TRBV12-3 or TRBV12-4 with TRBJ1-5; no clear D. V was clipped by 7 bases and J by 5 bases, with 12 bases between them. The CDR3 sequence is 13 residues long. CDR3 nucleotides: TGTGCCAGCACTCCTTTTAGGGATCAGCCCCAGCATTTT. Translation: CASTPFRDQPQHF.

This clonotype was counted many times. The J gene is TRBJ1-4, the V gene TRBV20-1; D uncertain. Germline V gene data show CDR1 as DFQATT and CDR2 as SNEGSKA (reference sequence). This CDR3 region has 12 residues. The V end was cut by 1 base, the J end by 5 bases, with 5 bases between. In DNA form, the CDR3 reads TGCAGTGCTAGAGGACGGAATGAAAAACTGTTTTTT. This sequence encodes CSARGRNEKLFF.

This clonotype has only a few counts. The chain combines TRBV7-2 with TRBJ2-7; D ambiguous. The CDR3 is 13 amino acids. Per germline, CDR1 SGHTA and CDR2 FQGNSA. V lost 5 bases and J 6 bases, leaving 14 bases between the germline ends. CDR3 protein: CASSPPLRGEQYF. Written as DNA, the CDR3 is TGTGCCAGCAGCCCACCCCTGAGAGGCGAGCAGTACTTC.

The chain combines TRBV19 with TRBJ1-2, with TRBD1 as a possible D gene (5 bases). The CDR3 spans 15 residues. CDR1 is LNHDA, CDR2 SQIVND, per germline (reference sequence). V lost 3 bases to trimming and J lost 4 bases, with 15 bases between them. The CDR3 coding sequence is TGTGCCAGTAGTATGGTAGCGGGGGGGAGCTATGGCTACACCTTC. This encodes CASSMVAGGSYGYTF.

This clonotype was detected only once. The CDR3 reads CASSYPRGSGANVLTF. In DNA form, the CDR3 reads TGTGCCAGCAGTTACCCTCGGGGCTCTGGGGCCAACGTCCTGACTTTC. The chain joins TRBV6-5 to TRBJ2-6; a possible D gene is TRBD2 (5 bases). This CDR3 region has 16 residues. Germline CDR1 and CDR2: MNHEY and SVGAGI. The V gene lost 2 bases and the J gene lost 0 bases, with 8 bases spanning the gap.

V gene TRBV20-1 combines with J gene TRBJ1-1; the D is unclear. The germline CDR1 and CDR2 sequences are DFQATT and SNEGSKA (reference sequence). V was cut by 5 bases and J by 2 bases, with 21 bases left in between. The CDR3 is made up of 16 amino acids. The CDR3 protein is CSAARAALALNTEAFF. CDR3 nucleotide sequence: TGCAGTGCTGCCCGGGCAGCTTTGGCTCTCAACACTGAAGCTTTCTTT.

The chain employs TRBV7-9 and TRBJ1-4, with 7 nucleotides matching TRBD1. CDR1 and CDR2 (germline): SEHNR, FQNEAQ (reference sequence). The CDR3 covers 14 residues. Losses at the gene ends were 4 bases for V and 8 bases for J; bases not matched to a gene: 7. CDR3 residues: CASSYGQVEEKLFF. DNA for the CDR3: TGTGCCAGCAGCTACGGACAGGTGGAGGAAAAACTGTTTTTT.

This clonotype was counted a few times. This rearrangement joins TRBV30 to TRBJ1-1; D might be TRBD1 (6 bases). Trimming took off 4 bases at V and 1 base at J, with 10 bases between the two ends. There are 13 residues in the CDR3. The germline CDR1 and CDR2 sequences are GTSNPN and SVGIG (reference sequence). CDR3 amino acids: CAWNYRANTEAFF. The DNA of the CDR3 is TGTGCCTGGAATTACAGGGCGAACACTGAAGCTTTCTTT.

For this clonotype: Sequence at one end of the junction differs from germline and may be a read error. The chain employs TRBV9 and TRBJ1-3, with TRBD1 as a possible D gene (5 bases). The CDR3 extends over 16 amino acids. The V gene's germline CDR1 is SGDLS and CDR2 YYNGEE. The CDR3 DNA reads TGCGCCAGCAGCTTGGGGGGGTTTATGCCTGGAAACACCATATATTTT. It translates to CASSLGGFMPGNTIYF. Filled out from reference TRBV9 and TRBJ1-3, the complete variable domain reads DSGVTQTPKHLITATGQRVTLRCSPRSGDLSVYWYQQSLDQGLQFLIQYYNGEERAKGNILERFSAQQFPDLHSELNLSSLELGDSALYFCASSLGGFMPGNTIYFGEGSWLTVV.

This clonotype was detected once. The chain links TRBV5-1 to TRBJ2-7, with D perhaps being TRBD1 or TRBD2 (6 bases each). CDR1 and CDR2 (germline): SGHRS, YFSETQ. V was pared by 4 bases and J by 0 bases, with 17 bases between. The CDR3 sequence is 16 residues long. CDR3 protein: CASSLGGRWCSYEQYF. As DNA, the CDR3 is TGCGCCAGCAGCCTGGGGGGCAGGTGGTGCTCCTACGAGCAGTACTTC.

With respect to this clonotype: A read error may be the cause here, since a much bigger clone is one base away. The rearrangement links TRBV6-1 to TRBJ1-6, with unresolved D. CDR1 and CDR2 from the germline V gene are MNHNS and SASEGT. The CDR3 runs 13 residues. The CDR3 nucleotides are TGTGCCAGCAGTGACAGTTATAATTCAACCCTCCACTTT. Protein sequence: CASSDSYNSTLHF.

A few counts support this clonotype. V usage is TRBV29-1 and J usage is TRBJ1-1; perhaps TRBD1 as D (5 bases). Trimming pared 5 bases from V and 1 base from J, leaving 32 bases between. Germline assignment: CDR1 SQVTM and CDR2 ANQGSEA. The CDR3 loop spans 20 amino acids. The CDR3 nucleotides read TGCAGCGTTCGTTTCCCCCGAAACCCCGTCGGTATCGGGGCGAACACTGAAGCTTTCTTT. Encoded protein: CSVRFPRNPVGIGANTEAFF.

J is TRBJ2-1 and V is TRBV20-1; D remains unclear. The V and J ends lost 6 bases and 0 bases respectively, with 12 bases between them. This CDR3 comprises 14 residues. The germline V gene encodes CDR1 DFQATT and CDR2 SNEGSKA (reference sequence). The CDR3 sequence: CSAARPASYNEQFF. CDR3 DNA sequence: TGCAGTGCCGCGCGGCCAGCCTCCTACAATGAGCAGTTCTTC.

This clonotype was seen at least ten times. This chain links TRBV11-2 with TRBJ2-7; no reliable D call. Germline V gives CDR1 SGHAT, CDR2 FQNNGV. The CDR3 has 12 amino acids. V was clipped by 3 bases and J by 3 bases, with 6 bases between them. The CDR3 region has the DNA TGTGCCAGCAGCTTGCACTACTACGAGCAGTACTTC. Translation gives CASSLHYYEQYF.

The chain recombines TRBV12-3 or TRBV12-4 with TRBJ2-1; D is perhaps TRBD2 (5 bases). The ends were cut back, 1 base at V and 6 bases at J, with 7 bases in the middle. The CDR3 has 13 amino acids. CDR3 nucleotide sequence: TGTGCCAGCAGTTTAGGGACTCGCAATGAGCAGTTCTTC. This sequence encodes CASSLGTRNEQFF.

This clonotype was found a few times. CDR3 sequence: CASSEGGEKLFF. The CDR3 DNA reads as TGTGCCAGCAGCGAAGGGGGTGAAAAACTGTTTTTT. The gene calls are TRBV7-9 and TRBJ1-4, with a tentative D call TRBD1 (6 bases). This CDR3 comprises 12 residues. Germline CDR1 is SEHNR and CDR2 is FQNEAQ (reference sequence). Between the trimmed V and J ends, which lost 5 bases and 7 bases, there was a span of 8 bases.

This clonotype came up once. The J gene is TRBJ2-3, the V gene TRBV6-4; D is unresolved. V was pared by 2 bases and J by 1 base, with 4 bases between. The germline V gene has CDR1 MRHNA and CDR2 SNTAGT. The length of the CDR3 is 13 residues. The CDR3 nucleotides read TGTGCCAGCAGTGACCAGGGCACAGATACGCAGTATTTT. It translates to CASSDQGTDTQYF.

There are a few counts of this clonotype. The chain links TRBV29-1 to TRBJ1-1; tentatively, D is TRBD1 (5 bases). The CDR3 consists of 16 residues. CDR1 and CDR2 from the germline V gene are SQVTM and ANQGSEA. V lost 2 bases and J lost 3, with 19 bases in between. The CDR3 here is CSVERLGQGVDTEAFF. The CDR3 coding sequence is TGCAGCGTTGAAAGGCTCGGCCAGGGCGTTGACACTGAAGCTTTCTTT.

The chain combines TRBV5-1 with TRBJ2-5; D remains unclear. Germline CDR1 SGHRS, CDR2 YFSETQ. The CDR3 sequence is 16 residues long. V gave up 1 base and J gave up 0 bases, with 13 bases separating them. CDR3 in DNA: TGCGCCAGCAGCTTGTTAGGGCTTCAGAACCAAGAGACCCAGTACTTC. Protein: CASSLLGLQNQETQYF.

As for this clonotype: This sequence may be a read error, since a much larger clone differs from it by one base. The V and J genes are TRBV12-3 or TRBV12-4 and TRBJ2-7; perhaps TRBD1 as D (6 bases). This CDR3 region has 14 residues. The CDR3 DNA reads as TGTGCCAGCAGCGATACAGGGCACGTCTACGAGCGGTACTTC. Translation: CASSDTGHVYERYF.

This clonotype was seen a few times. The genes are TRBV11-2 and TRBJ2-7, with 7 bases that match TRBD1. Germline values: CDR1 SGHAT, CDR2 FQNNGV. CDR3 length: 16 amino acids. With V trimmed by 5 bases and J by 2 bases, 12 bases remained unmatched. This CDR3 reads CASSAFLRGQPYEQYF. CDR3 bases: TGTGCCAGCAGCGCATTCTTGAGGGGGCAACCCTACGAGCAGTACTTC.

This clonotype was detected ten times or more. The CDR3 here is CASTRLGTEAFF. CDR3 DNA sequence: TGTGCCAGCACCCGTCTGGGTACTGAAGCTTTCTTT. This sequence joins TRBV2 and TRBJ1-1, with no clear D. The CDR3 length is 12 residues. The V and J ends lost 7 bases and 5 bases respectively, with 11 bases between them. Germline CDR1 and CDR2: SNHLY and FYNNEI.